This is a list of T cell receptor beta chains from one sample in a study of CD8+CD57+ T cells in acquired aplastic anemia. MiXCR, run by TCRdb on the reads, gives a single entry per CDR3 protein. There are roughly 170,000 distinct CDR3 sequences in the sample; 55% to 80% occur only once, and over 40% lies in the top ten. Material: sorted CD4+, CD8+, or CD8+CD57+ T cells (not recorded which) from PBMCs. Receptors originate from a human donor in good health. Each CDR3 is given with its conserved first and last residue. Each record gives: J gene, CDR3 length, V gene, D gene, clone size, CDR3 DNA, CDR3 protein. The D gene is left open where the match is weak. For some rows the clone size is stated as once, few or many, or as a class when expanded; others skip it.

TRBJ2-7 14 TRBV5-1 NA NA TGCGCCAGCAGCCCCCGGGCCCAATCCTACGAGCAGTACTTC CASSPRAQSYEQYF
TRBJ2-1 14 TRBV5-1 TRBD1 NA TGCGCCAGCAGCTCGGGGACAGGGTACACTGAGCAGTTCTTC CASSSGTGYTEQFF
TRBJ2-1 18 TRBV24-1 TRBD2 once TGTGCCACCAGTGAAGTTAGCCTAGCGGGAGGGCCCCACAATGAGCAGTTCTTC CATSEVSLAGGPHNEQFF
TRBJ1-1 15 TRBV4-3 NA few TGCGCCAGCAGCCAAACTGGTCAGTCGAACACTGAAGCTTTCTTT CASSQTGQSNTEAFF
TRBJ1-1 13 TRBV19 NA NA TGTGCCAGTAAGGGGGAAGGGGAAACTGAAGCTTTCTTT CASKGEGETEAFF
TRBJ1-1 13 TRBV5-1 TRBD1 NA TGCGCCAGCAGCTTGGTGGTCACAGGGGAAGCTCTCTTT CASSLVVTGEALF
TRBJ1-2 13 TRBV15 NA NA TGTGCCACCAGCAGACGGACTTTAGAAGGCTACACCTTC CATSRRTLEGYTF
TRBJ1-2 13 TRBV10-3 NA NA TGTGCCATCAGTGAGTCGTTGCAGTATGGCTACACCTTC CAISESLQYGYTF
TRBJ2-5 10 TRBV20-1 NA NA TGCAGTGCTAGATGGGGGGACCAGTACTTC CSARWGDQYF
TRBJ1-2 15 TRBV7-9 TRBD1 NA TGTGCCAGCAGCTTAAAAGGACAGGGGTCCTATGGCTACACCTTC CASSLKGQGSYGYTF
TRBJ1-6 13 TRBV19 NA NA TGTGCCAGTAGTATAGGGATATGGTCACCCCTCCACTTT CASSIGIWSPLHF
TRBJ1-1 14 TRBV20-1 NA NA TGCAGTGCTAGAGATCCCCAGGGTAAGGCTGAAGCTTTCTTT CSARDPQGKAEAFF
TRBJ2-7 15 TRBV2 NA NA TGTGCCAGTAAGGGAGGTGGGGGGACCTTTTACGAGCAGTACTTC CASKGGGGTFYEQYF
TRBJ2-7 13 TRBV10-3 TRBD2 NA TGTGCCATCAGGGGCGGGGGATTAGGTGAGCAGTACTTC CAIRGGGLGEQYF
TRBJ2-3 14 TRBV3-1 NA few TGTGCCAGCAGCCAGACTAGAGGCACAGATACGCAGTATTTT CASSQTRGTDTQYF
TRBJ2-2 15 TRBV7-7 NA NA TGTGCTAGCAGCCGATACGCCGCGAACACCGGGGAGCTGTTTTTT CASSRYAANTGELFF
TRBJ2-3 14 TRBV29-1 TRBD2 NA TGCAGTGGGACTAGCGGGGTAGGCACAGATACGCAGTATTTT CSGTSGVGTDTQYF
TRBJ2-5 16 TRBV24-1 TRBD1 NA TGTGCCACCAGTGCTAGGGGACAGGGGGCGAAAGAGACCCAGTACTTC CATSARGQGAKETQYF
TRBJ1-1 16 TRBV7-2 NA once TGTGCCAGCAGCTTAAGCACAGGAGGTCGGAACACTGAAGCTTTCTTT CASSLSTGGRNTEAFF
TRBJ2-5 14 TRBV7-9 NA many TGTGCCAGCAGCTTATGGGAGGAGCAGGAGACCCAGTACTTC CASSLWEEQETQYF
TRBJ1-5 15 TRBV7-2 NA once TGTGCCAGCAGCCCACATTCAGGAGGTTATCAGCCCCAGCATTTT CASSPHSGGYQPQHF
TRBJ1-2 13 TRBV19 NA many TGTGCCAGTAGTATAGGGGGCGTAGTTGGCTACACCTTC CASSIGGVVGYTF
TRBJ1-1 15 TRBV19 TRBD1 many TGTGCCAGTAGTATCGAAACAGGGGGCGGAACTGAAGCTTTCTTT CASSIETGGGTEAFF
TRBJ2-5 16 TRBV24-1 TRBD2 NA TGTGCCACCAGTGACCCGACTAGCCGAAGCCAAGAGACCCAGTACTTC CATSDPTSRSQETQYF
TRBJ2-3 12 TRBV19 NA NA TGTGCCAGCTCAGAACTGGCTAGCTCTCAGTATTTT CASSELASSQYF
TRBJ1-4 13 TRBV19 NA NA TGTGCCAGTAGTTCTCCCCTGGGTGAAAAACTGTTTTTT CASSSPLGEKLFF
TRBJ1-2 11 TRBV20-1 TRBD1 many TGCAGTGCCTGGACAGGTGCTGGCTACACCTTC CSAWTGAGYTF
TRBJ1-2 13 TRBV25-1 NA NA TGTGCCAGCAGTGAACGGACAGCCTATGGCTACACCTTC CASSERTAYGYTF
TRBJ2-5 17 TRBV7-8 TRBD1 NA TGTGCCAGCAGCGTCGCAGGGGGCGTAGCAGGTCAAGAGACCCAGTACTTC CASSVAGGVAGQETQYF
TRBJ1-6 13 TRBV29-1 TRBD1 few TGCAGCGTTGGACAGGGGAGAGATTCACCCCTCCACTTT CSVGQGRDSPLHF
TRBJ2-5 14 TRBV20-1 TRBD2 many TGCAGTGCTAGAGGGGGACTAAACCAAGAGACCCAGTACTTC CSARGGLNQETQYF
TRBJ2-5 19 TRBV15 TRBD2 NA TGTGCCACCAGCAGAGATAAACTAGCGGGAGTGTTTAAGGAGGAGACCCAGTACTTC CATSRDKLAGVFKEETQYF
TRBJ1-2 14 TRBV2 NA NA TGTGCCAGCAGTGAGGCAGGGGCCCTGGATGGCTACACCTTC CASSEAGALDGYTF
TRBJ1-5 15 TRBV19 TRBD1 many TGTGCCAGTAGTTCGCTAGGGACAGGGAATCAGCCCCAGCATTTT CASSSLGTGNQPQHF
TRBJ2-1 16 TRBV2 TRBD2 NA TGTGCCAGCAGTGAGGCTTGGCCTAGCGGGAGCAGTGAGCGGTTCTTC CASSEAWPSGSSERFF
TRBJ2-5 15 TRBV24-1 TRBD1 NA TGTGCCACCAGTGCCAAGGGACAGGGGATAGAGACCCAGTACTTC CATSAKGQGIETQYF
TRBJ1-6 18 TRBV7-2 TRBD1 few TGTGCCAGCAGCTTACTCGCTTGGACAGGGGTCGGTAATTCACCCCTCCACTTT CASSLLAWTGVGNSPLHF
TRBJ2-7 14 TRBV2 TRBD1 few TGTGCCAGGACGGACGGGACAGGCAGCTACGAGCAGTACTTC CARTDGTGSYEQYF
TRBJ2-7 18 TRBV5-1 NA NA TGCGCCAGCAGCCTGACGGTCCGACTAAGCGGTAGCTCCTACGAGCAGTACTTC CASSLTVRLSGSSYEQYF
TRBJ2-2 13 TRBV9 NA NA TGTGCCAGCAGCGTAGACGGTACCGGGGAGCTGTTTTTT CASSVDGTGELFF
TRBJ2-1 16 TRBV5-5 NA few TGTGCCAGCAGCTGGGGACCAGATAGCTCCTACAATGAGCAGTTCTTC CASSWGPDSSYNEQFF
TRBJ1-6 17 TRBV5-6 NA NA TGTGCCAGCAGCTTGGGGGGTCAGGGAATAAGGAATTCACCCCTCCACTTT CASSLGGQGIRNSPLHF
TRBJ2-3 18 TRBV9 TRBD2 many TGTGCCAGCAGTCCACGGGAAGGACTAGCGGGAGTTACGGATACGCAGTATTTT CASSPREGLAGVTDTQYF
TRBJ2-1 14 TRBV20-1 TRBD2 NA TGCAGTGCGATTAGCGGGGGGGCTAACAATGAGCAGTTCTTC CSAISGGANNEQFF
TRBJ2-7 13 TRBV12-3/TRBV12-4 TRBD1 NA TGTGCCAGCAGCACTCCCGGCGACAGGGTGCAGTACTTC CASSTPGDRVQYF
TRBJ2-7 12 TRBV7-6 NA many TGTGCCAGCAGCTTAGCCAACGGGGAGCAGTACTTC CASSLANGEQYF
TRBJ2-2 13 TRBV27 NA many TGTGCCAGCAGCGCCGGGAACACCGGGGAGCTGTTTTTT CASSAGNTGELFF
TRBJ2-6 14 TRBV10-3 NA NA TGTGCCATCAGGTCGGCAACTGGGGCCAACGTCCTGACTTTC CAIRSATGANVLTF
TRBJ2-7 13 TRBV6-1 TRBD1 NA TGTGCCAGCAGTTCGGGACACAGGGGCGAGCAGTACTTC CASSSGHRGEQYF
TRBJ2-7 19 TRBV7-6 TRBD2 NA TGTGCCAGCAGCTTAGCGGGGGTCGGGACTAGCGGGATTACCTACGAGCAGTACTTC CASSLAGVGTSGITYEQYF
TRBJ2-1 17 TRBV7-9 NA NA TGTGCCAGCAGCTTAGTAATCGGCAGTTTAGCGGACAATGAGCAGTTCTTC CASSLVIGSLADNEQFF
TRBJ1-2 14 TRBV6-5 NA NA TGTGCCAGCAGTCCCCGAGGACAGTACTATGGCTACACCTTC CASSPRGQYYGYTF
TRBJ1-2 12 TRBV20-1 NA few TGCAGTGCTAGGGGGGGCGGGTATGGCTGCACCTTC CSARGGGYGCTF
TRBJ1-6 14 TRBV9 TRBD1 NA TGTGCCAGCAGCACCGGACAGGGTTATTCACCCCTCCACTTT CASSTGQGYSPLHF
TRBJ1-2 12 TRBV7-9 NA few TGTGCCAGTAATCACCCAGTTCCTGGCTACACCTTC CASNHPVPGYTF